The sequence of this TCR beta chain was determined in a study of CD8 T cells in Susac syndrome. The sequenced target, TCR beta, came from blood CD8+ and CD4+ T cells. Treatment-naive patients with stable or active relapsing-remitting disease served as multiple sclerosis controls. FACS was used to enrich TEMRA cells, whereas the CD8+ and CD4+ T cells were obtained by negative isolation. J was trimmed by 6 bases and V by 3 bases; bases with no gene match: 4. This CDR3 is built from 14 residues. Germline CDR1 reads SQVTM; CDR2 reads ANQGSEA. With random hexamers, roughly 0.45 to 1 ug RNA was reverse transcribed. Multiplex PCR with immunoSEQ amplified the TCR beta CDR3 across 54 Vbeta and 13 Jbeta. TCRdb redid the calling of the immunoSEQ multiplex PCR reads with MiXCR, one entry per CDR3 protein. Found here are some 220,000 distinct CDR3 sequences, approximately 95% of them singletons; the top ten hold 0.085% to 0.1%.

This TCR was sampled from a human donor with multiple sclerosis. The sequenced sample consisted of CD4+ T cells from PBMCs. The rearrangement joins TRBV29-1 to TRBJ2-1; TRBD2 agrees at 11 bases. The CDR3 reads CSVDTGTSGNEQFF. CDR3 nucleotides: TGCAGCGTTGATACGGGGACTAGCGGCAATGAGCAGTTCTTC.